This T cell receptor (beta chain) was profiled in a study of cytomegalovirus exposure and HLA in healthy donors. Note on this clone: No antigen is known for it.

Each donor was nominally healthy when sampled (though unrecorded immune exposures were likely). Researchers ran the PCR with 60 Vbeta and 13 Jbeta primers. Sequenced by immunoSEQ multiplex PCR; TCRdb stores in-frame clones only, minus some. The data show under 200,000 clones, around 80% seen once. Trimming pared 8 bases from V and 5 bases from J, leaving 10 bases between. The CDR3 runs 11 residues. CDR1 and CDR2 (germline): SGHTA, FQGNSA. Study conclusions and caveats: Analysis was performed later, and it showed HLA-associated TCR beta chains to be more clonally expanded than equally common others. In all likelihood, a cluster of highly shared sequence variants was a sequencing artifact.

Sequencing was performed on PBMCs. The chain links TRBV7-2 to TRBJ2-7; unclear D gene. The receptor was isolated from a female donor in good health and CMV-seronegative. This CDR3 reads CASARSNEQYF. In DNA, the CDR3 is TGTGCCAGCGCCCGAAGCAACGAGCAGTACTTC.